The 18 T cell receptor beta chains below come from one sample, sequenced in a study of CD8+CD57+ T cells in acquired aplastic anemia. TCR beta VDJ combinations and CDR3 sequences were profiled from genomic DNA. From the reads, TCRdb called clonotypes with MiXCR, one entry per CDR3 protein. The profile covers some 200,000 distinct CDR3 sequences, with around half appearing a single time and approximately 9.7% taken by the ten largest. Patients sequenced had flow cytometry evidence of CD8+CD57+ cell expansion. The sequenced sample consisted of sorted CD4+, CD8+, or CD8+CD57+ T cells (not recorded which) from PBMCs. The receptors here all came from a human donor with aplastic anemia.

The chain uses TRBV29-1 and TRBJ1-1; D may be TRBD1 (5 bases). The CDR3 is 13 amino acids. V was clipped by 5 bases and J by 4 bases, with 14 bases between them. Germline CDR1 SQVTM, CDR2 ANQGSEA. CDR3 region: CSVKWGERTEAFF. CDR3 coding DNA: TGCAGCGTTAAATGGGGGGAACGCACTGAAGCTTTCTTT.

The gene calls are TRBV10-1 and TRBJ1-5; no firm D call. V lost 4 bases to trimming and J lost 0 bases, with 1 base between them. The length of the CDR3 is 12 residues. Germline CDR1 WNHNN, CDR2 SYGVQD (reference sequence). CDR3 DNA: TGCGCCAGCAGTGCTAGCAATCAGCCCCAGCATTTT. Translating gives CASSASNQPQHF.

This clonotype is a singleton in its sample. The chain employs TRBV5-1 and TRBJ1-1, with D possibly being TRBD1 (5 bases). The V gene's germline CDR1 is SGHRS and CDR2 YFSETQ. V lost 7 bases to trimming and J lost 1 base, with 23 bases between them. This CDR3 is 17 amino acids long. The CDR3 region is CASSHVVLGVENTEAFF. CDR3 in DNA: TGCGCCAGCTCCCATGTAGTGTTGGGGGTGGAGAACACTGAAGCTTTCTTT. The variable domain in full, with the rest retrieved from reference TRBV5-1 and TRBJ1-1, is KAGVTQTPRYLIKTRGQQVTLSCSPISGHRSVSWYQQTPGQGLQFLFEYFSETQRNKGNFPGRFSGRQFSNSRSEMNVSTLELGDSALYLCASSHVVLGVENTEAFFGQGTRLTVV.

The chain is built from TRBV15 and TRBJ1-2; TRBD1 is a possible D gene (6 bases). Per the germline V gene, CDR1 is LNHNV and CDR2 is YYDKDF (reference sequence). V was trimmed by 8 bases and J by 6 bases, leaving 16 bases between them. The length of the CDR3 is 13 residues. The CDR3 region is CATGTLPGNGYTF. CDR3 sequence (DNA): TGTGCCACCGGGACACTACCTGGGAATGGCTACACCTTC.

This clonotype has at least ten counts. DNA of the CDR3: TGTGCCAGCAGCTTGGGGGGCACAGATACGCAGTATTTT. It specifies CASSLGGTDTQYF. V and J are TRBV7-2 and TRBJ2-3, with D perhaps assigned TRBD1 or TRBD2 (5 bases each). Per the germline V gene, CDR1 is SGHTA and CDR2 is FQGNSA. This CDR3 is built from 13 residues. Trimming removed 3 bases from V and 1 base from J, with 5 bases in between.

This clonotype was seen only a few times. This chain uses TRBV19 with TRBJ2-3; D remains ambiguous. Germline V lookup: CDR1 LNHDA, CDR2 SQIVND (reference sequence). Trimming pared 8 bases from V and 2 bases from J, leaving 14 bases between. CDR3 length equals 14 residues. As DNA, the CDR3 is TGTGCCAGTGACATCGGCCGGAACACAGATACGCAGTATTTT. Translated: CASDIGRNTDTQYF.

The CDR3 DNA follows: TGTGCCAGCAGTTTAGCTGGAACTAAGTACTTC. Its protein is CASSLAGTKYF. The chain combines TRBV27 with TRBJ2-7; D unclear. Germline V gene lookup returns CDR1 MNHEY and CDR2 SMNVEV (reference sequence). The CDR3 spans 11 residues. The V end was cut by 2 bases, the J end by 11 bases, with 10 bases between.

The CDR3 sequence: CAISESRKTDSGNTIYF. The CDR3 DNA follows: TGTGCCATCAGTGAGTCGCGTAAGACGGACTCTGGAAACACCATATATTTT. This chain links TRBV10-3 with TRBJ1-3; the D is unclear. CDR3 length: 17 amino acids. V was clipped by 0 bases and J by 0 bases, with 12 bases between them. Looked up from germline, CDR1 is ENHRY and CDR2 is SYGVKD.

The genes are TRBV24-1 and TRBJ2-5; maybe TRBD2 (5 bases). Germline CDR1 and CDR2: KGHDR and SFDVKD. The CDR3 is 16 residues long. V was cut by 1 base and J by 1 base, with 12 bases left in between. CDR3 residues: CATSDFGEGRQETQYF. The CDR3 DNA sequence: TGTGCCACCAGTGATTTCGGGGAAGGACGCCAAGAGACCCAGTACTTC.

This clonotype was recorded many times. V gene TRBV7-8 combines with J gene TRBJ2-4; TRBD2 agrees at 8 bases. Germline V lookup: CDR1 SGHVS, CDR2 FQNEAQ. Germline trimming cut 0 bases from V and 6 bases from J; bases unmatched to any gene: 10. The CDR3 consists of 17 residues. CDR3 sequence: CASSLAGRSGRRNIQYF. The DNA of the CDR3 is TGTGCCAGCAGCTTAGCGGGTAGGAGCGGGAGAAGAAACATTCAGTACTTC.

The CDR3 here is CGVGRRNYNEQFF. The DNA of the CDR3 is TGCGGAGTTGGGAGGCGGAACTACAATGAGCAGTTCTTC. This chain connects TRBV20-1 to TRBJ2-1; maybe TRBD2 (6 bases). Looked up from germline, CDR1 is DFQATT and CDR2 is SNEGSKA (reference sequence). This CDR3 has 13 residues.

In DNA, the CDR3 is TGTGCCACCAGTGATTTTGGTACGGCTAGCGGTAGGGTAGAGACCCAGTACTTC. Protein sequence: CATSDFGTASGRVETQYF. The chain carries TRBV24-1 and TRBJ2-5; 7 bases are shared with TRBD2. The V and J ends lost 1 base and 4 bases, in that order; junction bases with no gene match: 14. Germline V gives CDR1 KGHDR, CDR2 SFDVKD. The CDR3 extends over 18 amino acids.

This clonotype was seen only once. At one end, the junction sequence differs from germline, possibly due to a read error. The chain links TRBV5-6 to TRBJ1-6, with D possibly matching TRBD1 (6 bases). Germline assignment: CDR1 SGHDT and CDR2 YYEEEE. The CDR3 extends over 13 amino acids. The CDR3 here is CASSLGALRTLHF. DNA for the CDR3: TGTGCCAGCAGTTTGGGGGCATTAAGAACCCTCCACTTT.

The chain employs TRBV2 and TRBJ2-3; D is uncertain. This CDR3 is built from 13 residues. Germline values: CDR1 SNHLY, CDR2 FYNNEI. V was trimmed by 3 bases and J by 2 bases, leaving 6 bases between them. Here the CDR3 DNA reads TGTGCCAGCAGTGAGGACGTCACAGATACGCAGTATTTT. This sequence encodes CASSEDVTDTQYF.

The genes are TRBV7-9 and TRBJ1-6; no clear D. The CDR3 length is 12 residues. Per germline, CDR1 SEHNR and CDR2 FQNEAQ (reference sequence). Trimming took off 5 bases at V and 10 bases at J, with 9 bases between the two ends. As DNA, the CDR3 is TGTGCCAGCAGCAACGAGAGCTCACCCCTCCACTTT. It encodes CASSNESSPLHF.

This chain connects TRBV4-2 to TRBJ1-5; maybe TRBD1 (5 bases). Deletions cut 0 bases from V and 5 bases from J, with 8 bases between. The CDR3 extends over 14 amino acids. Germline V CDR1 and CDR2: LGHNA, YNFKEQ. CDR3 loop: CASSQDDSDQPQHF. CDR3 DNA sequence: TGTGCCAGCAGCCAAGATGACAGCGATCAGCCCCAGCATTTT.

This clonotype was picked up many times. The rearrangement uses TRBV25-1 and TRBJ1-2; D gene uncertain. The ends were cut back, 7 bases at V and 7 bases at J, with 13 bases in the middle. The germline V gene encodes CDR1 MGHDK and CDR2 SYGVNS. The CDR3 extends over 12 amino acids. The CDR3 is CASNSWALGYTF. CDR3 DNA sequence: TGTGCCAGCAATAGTTGGGCGCTTGGCTACACCTTC.

This clonotype was found many times. The V and J genes are TRBV7-2 and TRBJ2-4; no firm D call. Germline V gene lookup returns CDR1 SGHTA and CDR2 FQGNSA. V was cut by 5 bases and J by 0 bases, with 8 bases left in between. The CDR3 has 14 residues. For the CDR3, the DNA is TGTGCCAGCAGCCTTCTCGTAGCCAAAAACATTCAGTACTTC. Translation: CASSLLVAKNIQYF.